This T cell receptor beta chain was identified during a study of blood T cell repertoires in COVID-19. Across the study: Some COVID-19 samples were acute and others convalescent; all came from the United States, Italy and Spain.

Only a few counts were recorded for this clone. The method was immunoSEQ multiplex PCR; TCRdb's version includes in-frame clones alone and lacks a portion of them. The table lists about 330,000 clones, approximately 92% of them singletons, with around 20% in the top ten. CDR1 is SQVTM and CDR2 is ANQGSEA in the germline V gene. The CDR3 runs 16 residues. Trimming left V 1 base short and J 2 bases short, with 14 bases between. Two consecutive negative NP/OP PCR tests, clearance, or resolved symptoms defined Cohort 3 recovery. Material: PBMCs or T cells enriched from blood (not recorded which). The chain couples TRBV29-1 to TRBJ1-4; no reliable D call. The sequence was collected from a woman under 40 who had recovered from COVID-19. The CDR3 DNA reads TGCAGCGTTGAAGCGGGGTACTCCCGGACTAATGAAAAACTGTTTTTT. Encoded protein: CSVEAGYSRTNEKLFF.